This TCR beta chain was identified in a study of blood T cell repertoires in COVID-19. At the level of the study: In each case, the material was cDNA or gDNA derived from T cells, B-cell-depleted T cells, or PBMCs.

The length of the CDR3 is 14 residues. Germline V CDR1 and CDR2: SGHRS, YFSETQ. Trimming took off 4 bases at V and 3 bases at J, with 13 bases between the two ends. Clones were sequenced by immunoSEQ multiplex PCR, and TCRdb holds only the in-frame ones, with some missing. The data contain approximately 210,000 clones, 84% of them singletons. This clonotype was sampled from a woman over 75 with COVID-19, enrolled during active disease. Sequenced sample: peripheral blood. The chain combines TRBV5-1 with TRBJ1-1, with unresolved D. This CDR3 reads CASSLSGLDTEAFF. The CDR3 DNA reads TGCGCCAGCAGCCTGTCAGGTTTGGACACTGAAGCTTTCTTT.